This T cell receptor (beta chain) was captured by sequencing in a study of T-cell memory formation after mild COVID-19. TCRdb re-called the 5' RACE reads through MiXCR, storing one row per CDR3 protein. Here the sample spans 400,000 to 500,000 distinct CDR3 sequences, more than 15% being singletons. Study outcomes and limitations: Some clones that responded were present in memory (sampled pre-infection), which suggests cross-reactive memory joined.

From germline, CDR1 is SGHVS and CDR2 FQNEAQ. The CDR3 consists of 15 residues. Unmatched junction bases numbered 8, after V lost 5 bases and J lost 2 bases. For this clonotype: The antigen remains unidentified.

The chain carries TRBV7-8 and TRBJ1-2; the match to TRBD1 covers 7 bases. The sequencing input was PBMCs or a T cell subset sorted from them (not recorded which). This clonotype originated in a man younger than 35 who had mild COVID-19 (a few samples of this study predate the infection). Cell type and time point are not known. The CDR3 here is CASSSRDRPNYGYTF. DNA for the CDR3: TGTGCCAGCAGCAGCCGGGACAGACCAAACTATGGCTACACCTTC.